The 28 T cell receptor beta chains presented below share a single source sample, sequenced in a study of cytomegalovirus exposure and HLA in healthy donors. 13 Jbeta primers and 60 Vbeta primers were used for the PCR. The table came from immunoSEQ multiplex PCR; TCRdb's copy has only in-frame clones and leaves some out. Here the sample spans 200,000 to 250,000 clones, approximately 78% being singletons. Source material: PBMCs. All receptors derive from a woman in her thirties or forties in good health and CMV-seronegative.

V usage is TRBV9 and J usage is TRBJ2-7; D call uncertain. Germline CDR1 and CDR2: SGDLS and YYNGEE. The CDR3 length is 14 residues. Trimming pared 0 bases from V and 0 bases from J, leaving 7 bases between. As DNA, the CDR3 is TGTGCCAGCAGCGTAGACACCAGCTCCTACGAGCAGTACTTC. Translation gives CASSVDTSSYEQYF.

V usage is TRBV6-1 and J usage is TRBJ2-6, with D perhaps matching TRBD2 (7 bases). V lost 2 bases and J 0 bases, leaving 26 bases between the germline ends. Germline V gene data show CDR1 as MNHNS and CDR2 as SASEGT. This CDR3 contains 22 residues. The CDR3 bases are TGTGCCAGCAGTGAATACCCTCCGGCTCGGGGGGCGTGGATCTCTGGGGCCAACGTCCTGACTTTC. It translates to CASSEYPPARGAWISGANVLTF.

The chain joins TRBV14 to TRBJ2-7; maybe TRBD1 (5 bases). Between the trimmed V and J ends, which lost 1 base and 6 bases, there was a span of 13 bases. The CDR3 has 14 residues. CDR1 SGHDN and CDR2 FVKESK come from the germline V gene. The DNA of the CDR3 is TGTGCCAGCAGCCAAGCACCAGGGCCCCCCGAGCAGTACTTC. Encoded protein: CASSQAPGPPEQYF.

The rearrangement links TRBV29-1 to TRBJ2-7, with D perhaps TRBD1 (6 bases). CDR1 and CDR2 from the germline V gene are SQVTM and ANQGSEA. Between the trimmed V and J ends, which lost 4 bases and 2 bases, there was a span of 12 bases. There are 13 residues in the CDR3. CDR3 nucleotides: TGCAGCGTTGTGGGGCAGGGGACCTACGAGCAGTACTTC. Translating gives CSVVGQGTYEQYF.

The chain uses TRBV4-1 and TRBJ2-1; 7 bases match TRBD2. The J segment lost 5 bases and the V segment lost 1 base, leaving 5 bases of the junction unmatched. In germline, CDR1 is MGHRA, CDR2 YSYEKL. The CDR3 contains 15 residues. The CDR3 spells CASSQGAAGNNEQFF. In nucleotides, the CDR3 is TGCGCCAGCAGCCAAGGGGCAGCGGGGAACAATGAGCAGTTCTTC.

The chain combines TRBV28 with TRBJ2-7, with TRBD2 matching over 8 bases. The trim removed 4 bases at V and 0 bases at J, leaving 11 bases unmatched. In germline, CDR1 is MDHEN, CDR2 SYDVKM. CDR3 length: 17 amino acids. The CDR3 sequence is CASSSPSSGGSSYEQYF. The CDR3 nucleotides are TGTGCCAGCAGTTCACCCTCGAGCGGGGGTAGCTCCTACGAGCAGTACTTC.

This sequence joins TRBV7-2 and TRBJ2-5; D is perhaps TRBD1 (7 bases). The CDR3 loop spans 15 amino acids. Germline-derived CDR1 and CDR2 are SGHTA and FQGNSA. V was shortened by 7 bases and J by 3 bases, with 18 bases between the two germline ends. The chain's CDR3 is CASTPAGQSEETQYF. The CDR3 DNA is TGTGCCAGCACCCCCGCGGGACAGAGTGAAGAGACCCAGTACTTC. Full variable domain (remainder filled in from reference TRBV7-2 and TRBJ2-5): GAGVSQSPSNKVTEKGKDVELRCDPISGHTALYWYRQSLGQGLEFLIYFQGNSAPDKSGLPSDRFSAERTGGSVSTLTIQRTQQEDSAVYLCASTPAGQSEETQYFGPGTRLLVL.

This clone was picked up one time. This sequence joins TRBV30 and TRBJ2-3; 8 bases align to TRBD1. The CDR3 runs to 14 residues. In germline, CDR1 is GTSNPN, CDR2 SVGIG (reference sequence). The ends lost 5 bases at V and 2 bases at J; junction bases unmatched: 6. The CDR3 sequence is CAWQTGVDTDTQYF. In DNA, the CDR3 is TGTGCCTGGCAGACAGGGGTCGACACAGATACGCAGTATTTT.

This CDR3 is CASVDRGGSYEQYF. The CDR3 DNA reads as TGTGCCAGTGTGGACAGGGGGGGATCCTACGAGCAGTACTTC. V usage is TRBV19 and J usage is TRBJ2-7, with 10 positions matching TRBD1. V gave up 8 bases and J gave up 1 base; unmatched junction bases: 5. The length of the CDR3 is 14 residues. The germline gives CDR1 LNHDA, CDR2 SQIVND (reference sequence).

The chain employs TRBV30 and TRBJ2-3, with a tentative D call TRBD1 (6 bases). CDR3 length: 11 residues. V shed 5 bases and J shed 3 bases, with 6 bases lying between them. In germline, CDR1 is GTSNPN, CDR2 SVGIG (reference sequence). The DNA of the CDR3 is TGTGCCTGGGGGACAACAGATACGCAGTATTTT. Its protein is CAWGTTDTQYF.

This clone appeared a few times. V usage is TRBV5-6 and J usage is TRBJ1-1; D is unclear. The CDR3 is 13 amino acids. With 0 bases removed from V and 1 base from J, the gap between germline ends came to 4 bases. Per germline, CDR1 SGHDT and CDR2 YYEEEE. In DNA form, the CDR3 reads TGTGCCAGCAGCTTGGTCAGGAACACTGAAGCTTTCTTT. Amino acids: CASSLVRNTEAFF.

The chain joins TRBV19 to TRBJ1-2, with D perhaps matching TRBD1 (6 bases). Trimming cost V 4 bases and J 6 bases, with 15 bases left between them. The CDR3 is 14 residues long. Per the germline V gene, CDR1 is LNHDA and CDR2 is SQIVND (reference sequence). CDR3 nucleotides: TGTGCCAGTAGTACCATTGGACAGAGGGATGGCTACACCTTC. Residues: CASSTIGQRDGYTF.

This clone was seen a handful of times. This chain connects TRBV28 to TRBJ1-5; D is ambiguous. The CDR3 is made up of 15 amino acids. Trimming took off 4 bases at V and 1 base at J, with 11 bases between the two ends. CDR1 is MDHEN and CDR2 is SYDVKM in the germline V gene. CDR3 residues: CASSSAGVSNQPQHF. Here the CDR3 DNA reads TGTGCCAGCAGTTCCGCCGGGGTCAGCAATCAGCCCCAGCATTTT.

The chain has TRBV30 and TRBJ1-5; the D is unclear. With 1 base removed from V and 2 bases from J, the gap between germline ends came to 9 bases. The germline V gene encodes CDR1 GTSNPN and CDR2 SVGIG (reference sequence). This CDR3 contains 14 residues. In nucleotides, the CDR3 is TGTGCCTGGAGTGAAATGGCTGGCAATCAGCCCCAGCATTTT. This gives the protein CAWSEMAGNQPQHF. Looking up the rest from reference TRBV30 and TRBJ1-5 gives the full variable domain: SQTIHQWPATLVQPVGSPLSLECTVEGTSNPNLYWYRQAAGRGLQLLFYSVGIGQISSEVPQNLSASRPQDRQFILSSKKLLLSDSGFYLCAWSEMAGNQPQHFGDGTRLSIL.

This clone appeared once. The chain links TRBV5-6 to TRBJ1-2; D not certain. In germline, CDR1 is SGHDT, CDR2 YYEEEE. The V gene lost 0 bases and the J gene lost 4 bases, with 13 bases spanning the gap. The length of the CDR3 is 15 residues. The CDR3 reads CASSLESRPRYGYTF. DNA of the CDR3: TGTGCCAGCAGCTTGGAGAGCCGTCCCCGCTATGGCTACACCTTC.

This chain links TRBV7-9 with TRBJ1-2; D may be TRBD1 (6 bases). Trimming shortened V by 5 bases and J by 2 bases, and 9 bases separated the two germline ends. The CDR3 covers 13 residues. The germline CDR1 and CDR2 sequences are SEHNR and FQNEAQ (reference sequence). In nucleotides, the CDR3 is TGTGCCAGCAGCCCGGACAGCAACTATGGCTACACCTTC. Protein sequence: CASSPDSNYGYTF.

The rearrangement uses TRBV7-3 and TRBJ2-3; 7 nucleotides line up with TRBD2. The CDR3 is made up of 15 amino acids. J gave up 2 bases and V 2 bases, and 4 bases lay outside the gene matches. Germline loops: CDR1 SGHTA, CDR2 FQGTGA. Here the CDR3 reads CASSLLSGTTDTQYF. As DNA, the CDR3 is TGTGCCAGCAGCTTACTCAGCGGGACCACAGATACGCAGTATTTT.

This chain links TRBV9 with TRBJ1-3; the D gene is possibly TRBD1 (5 bases). In germline, CDR1 is SGDLS, CDR2 YYNGEE. V shed 3 bases and J shed 0 bases, with 7 bases lying between them. The CDR3 has 14 amino acids. CDR3 bases: TGTGCCAGCAGCGCCGGGGGCTCTGGAAACACCATATATTTT. It specifies CASSAGGSGNTIYF.

The V and J genes are TRBV4-1 and TRBJ2-1, with 13 bases aligning to TRBD2. The CDR3 totals 19 residues. Germline V gene lookup returns CDR1 MGHRA and CDR2 YSYEKL. V was pared by 1 base and J by 1 base, with 7 bases of the junction left unmatched. The CDR3 loop is CASSQVRTSGSRSYNEQFF. The CDR3, as DNA: TGCGCCAGCAGCCAAGTTAGGACTAGCGGGAGCCGTTCCTACAATGAGCAGTTCTTC.

The V and J genes are TRBV7-8 and TRBJ2-1, with a tentative D call TRBD2 (6 bases). The CDR3 loop spans 15 amino acids. V was clipped by 5 bases and J by 3 bases, with 14 bases between them. Germline assignment: CDR1 SGHVS and CDR2 FQNEAQ. Here the CDR3 reads CASSQRDSRYNEQFF. In DNA, the CDR3 is TGTGCCAGCAGCCAACGGGACTCTCGCTACAATGAGCAGTTCTTC.

V is TRBV28 and J is TRBJ1-1; D might be TRBD1 (6 bases). The CDR3 extends over 19 amino acids. V was trimmed by 1 base and J by 1 base, leaving 22 bases between them. The V gene's germline CDR1 is MDHEN and CDR2 SYDVKM. The CDR3 region has the DNA TGTGCCAGCAGTTTATCCCTTACTCTCGACAGGCTCGCGAACACTGAAGCTTTCTTT. Protein: CASSLSLTLDRLANTEAFF.

CDR3 coding DNA: TGTGCCTGTTCGAGACAGGGGCCCTATGGCTACACCTTC. It translates to CACSRQGPYGYTF. V is TRBV30 and J is TRBJ1-2, with 8 bases that match TRBD1. V lost 6 bases, J lost 4 bases, and 7 bases stayed unmatched. The CDR3 runs 13 residues. Per germline, CDR1 GTSNPN and CDR2 SVGIG (reference sequence).

V and J are TRBV5-1 and TRBJ2-2; D possibly corresponds to TRBD2 (5 bases). Germline V gives CDR1 SGHRS, CDR2 YFSETQ. This CDR3 has 16 amino acids. Trimming left V 2 bases short and J 0 bases short, with 11 bases between. CDR3 protein: CASSFRGQSNTGELFF. In DNA, the CDR3 is TGCGCCAGCAGCTTCAGAGGGCAGTCGAACACCGGGGAGCTGTTTTTT.

The chain couples TRBV19 to TRBJ2-1; 10 bases agree with TRBD2. This CDR3 has 16 residues. Germline V lookup: CDR1 LNHDA, CDR2 SQIVND (reference sequence). The junction had 9 bases not matched to a gene; V was cut back by 3 bases and J by 7 bases. The CDR3, as DNA: TGTGCCAGTAGTATCCCCCTGGGACTAGCGAGGAATGAGCAGTTCTTC. Translation: CASSIPLGLARNEQFF.

This chain joins TRBV30 and TRBJ2-7; 7 bases line up with TRBD2. The CDR3 consists of 15 residues. Germline V CDR1 and CDR2: GTSNPN, SVGIG (reference sequence). V trimming: 4 bases; J trimming: 5 bases; junction bases outside the gene matches: 14. CDR3 sequence (DNA): TGTGCCTGGACCCGAGGAACGGGAGGACCTGACGAGCAGTACTTC. It codes for CAWTRGTGGPDEQYF.

This clone was seen only a few times. The rearrangement links TRBV7-7 to TRBJ2-1; D possibly corresponds to TRBD1 (6 bases). The CDR3 has 18 amino acids. Deletions cut 5 bases from V and 9 bases from J, with 29 bases between. Germline V gene lookup returns CDR1 SSHAT and CDR2 FNYEAQ (reference sequence). The CDR3 DNA reads as TGTGCCAGCAGCCACCCGGCTAAGGGGGTGTGGTTGGTCGGTGAGCAGTTCTTC. Encoded protein: CASSHPAKGVWLVGEQFF. Combining the CDR3 with reference TRBV7-7 and TRBJ2-1 gives the whole variable domain GAGVSQSPRYKVTKRGQDVTLRCDPISSHATLYWYQQALGQGPEFLTYFNYEAQPDKSGLPSDRFSAERPEGSISTLTIQRTEQRDSAMYRCASSHPAKGVWLVGEQFFGPGTRLTVL.

The chain combines TRBV2 with TRBJ1-2; a weak D match, TRBD1 (5 bases). Germline V lookup: CDR1 SNHLY, CDR2 FYNNEI. V lost 6 bases, J lost 5 bases, and 10 bases lay in between. The CDR3 is made up of 12 amino acids. DNA for the CDR3: TGTGCCAGCAGGTCAGCAGGGTATGGCTACACCTTC. This translates into CASRSAGYGYTF.

The rearrangement links TRBV27 to TRBJ2-3, with a tentative D call TRBD2 (6 bases). Germline lookup yields CDR1 MNHEY and CDR2 SMNVEV (reference sequence). The V gene lost 0 bases and the J gene lost 1 base, with 8 bases spanning the gap. The CDR3 runs 15 residues. CDR3 loop: CASSLSPSGTDTQYF. The CDR3 DNA sequence: TGTGCCAGCAGTTTATCACCTAGCGGCACAGATACGCAGTATTTT.